This T cell receptor beta chain was recovered during a study of CD8+CD57+ T cells in acquired aplastic anemia (dated 2018 in TCRdb). Turning to the overall study: DNA extracted from sorted CD4+ and CD8+ cells had a mean of approximately 3.4 ug, with a range of about 0.18 to 27.4 ug. CD8+CD57+ expansion was defined as frequency above the mean frequency observed in healthy subjects.

Profiling of TCR beta VDJ combinations and CDR3 sequences used genomic DNA as the template. An Illumina HiSeq 2000 was used for TCR repertoire sequencing. In the source study's methods: TRBV/TRBJ rearrangement plots, CDR3 size and DJ length profiles, and Simpson's diversity index were used to assess repertoires. The most abundant DNA sequence in the deep sequencing data was defined as the immunodominant clone. CDR3 amino acid sequences were checked for sharing between subjects and were compared against published repertoires and the VDJdb database. The public reads were reanalyzed by TCRdb: fastp trimming at Q25, MiXCR alignment, in-frame beta chains only. Each CDR3 protein gets just one entry, which takes the most common genes and DNA from the rows behind it. In this record, the V and J calls reflect TCRdb's handling and not the investigators' own analysis. The sample table records 450,000 to 550,000 distinct CDR3 sequences; around 30% of these occur just once. Jointly, the top ten make up less than 1% of the sample.

The paper's findings and limits, for the study overall: About 30 CD8+ CDR3 sequences were found to be shared between patients and controls, but these sequences appeared to be highly expressed in patients and within the immunodominant clones of the patients. CD8+ Simpson's diversity did not differ significantly between patients and healthy controls (P=0.060).

This clonotype was counted many times. Its antigen specificity is not known. No qualities accompany the bases; no much larger clone lies one base away. Expansion of CD8+CD57+ cells had been shown by flow cytometry in the patients chosen for sequencing. Every patient had severe acquired aplastic anemia, diagnosed using the International Study of Aplastic Anemia and Agranulocytosis and Camitta criteria. Patients had received no therapy at the time of blood sampling. TCR repertoires of sorted CD4+ and CD8+ blood T cells from severe aplastic anemia patients and healthy subjects were deep-sequenced in the study. In the USA, patient enrollment took place under clinicaltrials.gov protocols 00001620, 01623167, 00001397, 00071045, 00081523 and 00961064. Ficoll-Paque density gradient centrifugation was used to isolate peripheral blood mononuclear cells. Before DNA extraction, CD4+ and CD8+ T cells were sorted with FACS or magnetic beads.

Per the germline V gene (reference sequence), SEHNR is the CDR1 and FQNEAQ is the CDR2. Reading from cysteine to phenylalanine, the CDR3 counts 13 amino acids. Just CDR3 DNA is preserved here, 39 bases in frame from base 1. V gives up 0 bases and J gives up 14 bases, and the segment between their germline ends measures 11 bases. The receptor was isolated from a human donor with aplastic anemia. Source material: sorted CD4+, CD8+, or CD8+CD57+ T cells (not recorded which) from PBMCs. The chain links TRBV7-9 with TRBJ1-6, with the D gene not clear enough to name. Here is the DNA: TGTGCCAGCAGCTTAGCAGTAGGGCGGGCCCTCCACTTT. Translated, this is CASSLAVGRALHF. Here the CDR3 is joined to the reference TRBV7-9 and TRBJ1-6 genes, and the full variable domain is: DTGVSQNPRHKITKRGQNVTFRCDPISEHNRLYWYRQTLGQGPEFLTYFQNEAQLEKSRLLSDRFSAERPKGSFSTLEIQRTEQGDSAMYLCASSLAVGRALHFGNGTRLTVT.